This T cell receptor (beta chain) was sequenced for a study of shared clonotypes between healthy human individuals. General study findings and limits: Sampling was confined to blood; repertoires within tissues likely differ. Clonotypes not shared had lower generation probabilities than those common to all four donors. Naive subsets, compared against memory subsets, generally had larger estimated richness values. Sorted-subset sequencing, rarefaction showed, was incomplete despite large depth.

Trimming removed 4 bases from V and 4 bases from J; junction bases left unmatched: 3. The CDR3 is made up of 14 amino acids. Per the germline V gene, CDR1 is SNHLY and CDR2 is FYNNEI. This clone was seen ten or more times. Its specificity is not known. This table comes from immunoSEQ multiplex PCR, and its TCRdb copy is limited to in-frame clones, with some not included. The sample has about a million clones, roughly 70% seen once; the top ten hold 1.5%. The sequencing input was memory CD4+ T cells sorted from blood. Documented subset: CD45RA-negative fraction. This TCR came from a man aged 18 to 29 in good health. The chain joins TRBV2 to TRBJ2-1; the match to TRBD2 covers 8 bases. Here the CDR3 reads CASSGTGGYNEQFF. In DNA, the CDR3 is TGTGCCAGCAGTGGGACGGGAGGGTACAATGAGCAGTTCTTC. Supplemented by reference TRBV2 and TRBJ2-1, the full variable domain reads EPEVTQTPSHQVTQMGQEVILRCVPISNHLYFYWYRQILGQKVEFLVSFYNNEISEKSEIFDDQFSVERPDGSNFTLKIRSTKLEDSAMYFCASSGTGGYNEQFFGPGTRLTVL.